This note documents a single T cell receptor beta chain sequence. Its antigen target is currently unknown. No quality values exist for individual bases; no much larger clone is one base distant. Per the germline V gene, SGHVS is the CDR1 and FQNEAQ is the CDR2. Unmatched junction bases come to 7, with V trimmed by 4 bases and J by 4 bases. The CDR3, cysteine through phenylalanine, is 15 amino acids long. Only the CDR3 DNA stays, 45 bases, in frame from base 1. For TCR beta library preparation, approximately 2 micrograms of genomic DNA were extracted from the cryopreserved PBMCs. High-throughput TCR beta sequencing was performed on longitudinal blood samples from CLL patients receiving ibrutinib monotherapy. The patients took part in an open-label, single-center phase 2 trial of ibrutinib monotherapy. This sample is drawn from a study of cytotoxic CD8 clonotypes in ibrutinib-treated CLL (dated by TCRdb to the early 2020s). About the full investigation: The cohort had 11 relapsed/refractory and around 14 treatment-naive patients; roughly 18 were IGHV unmutated. Partial responses were observed in approximately 24 patients and complete responses in 2; after a median follow-up of around 64 months, remission was maintained in roughly 14 patients and progression was observed in approximately 12. Samples averaged roughly 280,000 productive templates and some 96,000 productive rearrangements. Cryopreserved peripheral blood mononuclear cells were obtained before treatment, at response, and at either sustained remission or disease progression. Samples at response were collected after a median of about 11 months of treatment, with a range of about 6 to 36 months. Longitudinal samples were obtainable from about 30% of the roughly 90 participants in the trial. Points the paper makes about the study in general: Public clonotypes were rare and either contracted or stayed stable during treatment, and the rise in clonality at ibrutinib response reflected the expansion of private clonotypes. At ibrutinib response clonality went up, during sustained remission it held steady, and at progression it dropped back toward baseline. Baseline clonality exceeded that of age-matched healthy donors and correlated strongly with circulating CD8+ T-cell counts. Sampling times were not matched between sustained-remission and progressing patients, and lymph node repertoires were not studied.

A MiSeq instrument was used for deep resolution sequencing, which targeted depths ranging from 1 in 1 million up to 1 in 200,000 T cells, with coverage averaging 10x for each clonotype. The immunoSEQ hsTCRB Kit was used to generate the TCR beta libraries. In the authors' own workflow: The data were analyzed with ImmunoSEQ Analyzer and ImmunoSEQ Data Assistant, and V, D and J gene assignments followed IMGT definitions. Clonality, which ranges from 0 to 1, was calculated as one minus the normalized Shannon entropy of productive rearrangement frequencies. Public clonotype analysis was restricted to overrepresented clonotypes comprising at least 0.05% of each patient's repertoire. Repertoires from around 13 age-matched healthy donors in immuneACCESS were used as clonality controls. Entries here come from immuneACCESS through TCRdb and include only in-frame sequences with V and J called. Some clones fail to appear in such tables; in the studies checked, an unresolved V gene covers under half of the shortfall, and the cause of the remainder is unknown. V and J calls and clone size follow that table, whereas D and trimming were derived from the DNA. Counted in this sample were around 21,000 clones; roughly 70% of them appeared once. The biggest ten clones account for about 25% of the sample.

The starting material was PBMCs, obtained before ibrutinib treatment. In this chain, TRBV7-8 is recombined with TRBJ2-5; 9 of the junction bases match TRBD2. The sequence was obtained from a human donor with chronic lymphocytic leukemia. The base sequence is TGTGCCAGCAGCTCCTCCGGTAGCGGGAGAGAGACCCAGTACTTC. This yields the protein CASSSSGSGRETQYF. With the portions outside the CDR3 filled from the reference TRBV7-8 and TRBJ2-5 genes, the complete variable region becomes GAGVSQSPRYKVAKRGQDVALRCDPISGHVSLFWYQQALGQGPEFLTYFQNEAQLDKSGLPSDRFFAERPEGSVSTLKIQRTQQEDSAVYLCASSSSGSGRETQYFGPGTRLLVL.